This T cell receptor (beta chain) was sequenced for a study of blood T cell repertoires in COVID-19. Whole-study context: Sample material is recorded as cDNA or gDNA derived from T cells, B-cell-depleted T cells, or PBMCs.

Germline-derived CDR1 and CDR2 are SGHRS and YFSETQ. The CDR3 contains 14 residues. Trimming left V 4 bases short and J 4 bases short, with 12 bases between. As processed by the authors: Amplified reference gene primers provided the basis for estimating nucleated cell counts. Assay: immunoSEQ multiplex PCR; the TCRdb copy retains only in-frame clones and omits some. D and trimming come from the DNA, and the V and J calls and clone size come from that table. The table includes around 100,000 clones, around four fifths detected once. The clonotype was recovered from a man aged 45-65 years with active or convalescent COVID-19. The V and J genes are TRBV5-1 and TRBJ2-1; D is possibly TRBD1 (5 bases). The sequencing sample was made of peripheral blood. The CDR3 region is CASSNGDSYNEQFF. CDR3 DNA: TGCGCCAGCAGCAACGGAGACAGTTACAATGAGCAGTTCTTC. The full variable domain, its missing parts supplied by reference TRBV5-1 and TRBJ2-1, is KAGVTQTPRYLIKTRGQQVTLSCSPISGHRSVSWYQQTPGQGLQFLFEYFSETQRNKGNFPGRFSGRQFSNSRSEMNVSTLELGDSALYLCASSNGDSYNEQFFGPGTRLTVL.